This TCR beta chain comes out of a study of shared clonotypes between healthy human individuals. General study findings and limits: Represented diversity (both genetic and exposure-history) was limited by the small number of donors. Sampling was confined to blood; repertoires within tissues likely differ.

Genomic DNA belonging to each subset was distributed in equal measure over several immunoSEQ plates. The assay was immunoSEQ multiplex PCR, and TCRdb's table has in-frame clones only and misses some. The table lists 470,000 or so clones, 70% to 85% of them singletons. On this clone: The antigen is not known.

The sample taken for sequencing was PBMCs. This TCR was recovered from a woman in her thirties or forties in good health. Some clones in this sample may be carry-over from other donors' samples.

DNA of the CDR3: TGTGCCACCAGCAGAGATAACCCCCGCGGAGGCCAAGGCTACACCTTC. It codes for CATSRDNPRGGQGYTF. The V and J genes are TRBV15 and TRBJ1-2; D is uncertain. The CDR3 has 16 residues. The V end was cut by 0 bases, the J end by 8 bases, with 19 bases between. Germline V gene data show CDR1 as LNHNV and CDR2 as YYDKDF (reference sequence).